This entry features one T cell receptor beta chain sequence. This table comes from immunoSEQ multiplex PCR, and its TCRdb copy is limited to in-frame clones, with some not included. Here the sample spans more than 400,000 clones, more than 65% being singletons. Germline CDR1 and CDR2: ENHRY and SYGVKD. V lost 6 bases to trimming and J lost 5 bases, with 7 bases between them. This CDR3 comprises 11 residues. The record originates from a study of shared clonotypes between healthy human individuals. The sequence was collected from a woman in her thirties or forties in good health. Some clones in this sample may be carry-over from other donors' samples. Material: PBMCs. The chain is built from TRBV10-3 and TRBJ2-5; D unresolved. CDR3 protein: CAIRVSETQYF. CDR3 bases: TGTGCCATCAGGGTTTCTGAGACCCAGTACTTC.